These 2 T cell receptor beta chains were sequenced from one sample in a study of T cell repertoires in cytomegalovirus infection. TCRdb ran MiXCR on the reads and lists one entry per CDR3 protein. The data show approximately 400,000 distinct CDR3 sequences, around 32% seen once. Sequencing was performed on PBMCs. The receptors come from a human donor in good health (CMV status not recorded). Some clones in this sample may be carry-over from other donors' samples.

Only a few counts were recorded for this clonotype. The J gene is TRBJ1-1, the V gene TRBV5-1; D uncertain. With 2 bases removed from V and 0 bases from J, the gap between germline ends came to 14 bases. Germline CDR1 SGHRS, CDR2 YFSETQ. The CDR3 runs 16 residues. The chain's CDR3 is CASSLRNTGLNTEAFF. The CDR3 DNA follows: TGCGCCAGCAGCTTAAGGAACACCGGGTTGAACACTGAAGCTTTCTTT.

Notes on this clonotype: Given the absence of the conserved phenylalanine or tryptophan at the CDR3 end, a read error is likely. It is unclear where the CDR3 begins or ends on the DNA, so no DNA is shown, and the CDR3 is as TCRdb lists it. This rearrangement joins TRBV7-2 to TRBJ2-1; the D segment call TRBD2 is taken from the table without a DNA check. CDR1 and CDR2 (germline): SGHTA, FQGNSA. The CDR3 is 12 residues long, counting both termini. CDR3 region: CAILAGGGEQLL.